This TCR beta chain was recorded in a study of blood T cells in healthy people across ages. The study's findings and limits: The study lacked donor CMV status, which possibly confounded expanded clonotype changes.

Regarding this clonotype: Its matching antigen is unknown.

With a J-beta primer mix and a sample-barcoded 5' primer, a second PCR ran roughly 7 to 11 cycles. Each CDR3 protein is one row after TCRdb ran MiXCR on the 5' RACE reads. Of approximately 900,000 distinct CDR3 sequences detected, roughly 50% appear once; the ten largest clones hold around an eighth. Total RNA was extracted at no less than 6 micrograms per sample. CDR1 is DFQATT, CDR2 SNEGSKA, per germline (reference sequence). There are 11 residues in the CDR3. Trimming stripped 3 bases from V and 12 bases from J, with 12 bases between. The sample consisted of blood. The source of this sequence is a man aged 30 to 39 in good health. This chain connects TRBV20-1 to TRBJ2-1; D is possibly TRBD1 or TRBD2 (5 bases each). As DNA, the CDR3 is TGCAGTGCTAGTAGGGGACCTGGGCAGTTCTTC. This encodes CSASRGPGQFF.